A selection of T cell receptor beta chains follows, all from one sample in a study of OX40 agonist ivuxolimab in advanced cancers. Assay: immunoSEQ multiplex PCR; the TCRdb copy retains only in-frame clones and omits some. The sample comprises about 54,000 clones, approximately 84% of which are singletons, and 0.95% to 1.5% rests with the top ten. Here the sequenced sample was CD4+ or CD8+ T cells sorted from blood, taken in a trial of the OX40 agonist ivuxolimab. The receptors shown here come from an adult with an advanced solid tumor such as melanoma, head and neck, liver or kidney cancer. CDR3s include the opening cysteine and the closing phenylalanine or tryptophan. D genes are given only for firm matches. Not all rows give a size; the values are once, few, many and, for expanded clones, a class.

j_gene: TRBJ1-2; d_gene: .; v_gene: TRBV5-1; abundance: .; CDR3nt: TGCGCCAGCAGCCTACAGGAAAGTAGCTATGGCTACACCTTC; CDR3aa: CASSLQESSYGYTF
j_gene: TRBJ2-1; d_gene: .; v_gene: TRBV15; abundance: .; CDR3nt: TGTGCCACCAGCAGAGAGGGATGGTATGAGCAGTTCTTC; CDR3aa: CATSREGWYEQFF
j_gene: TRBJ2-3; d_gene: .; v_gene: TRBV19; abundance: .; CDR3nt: TGTGCCAGTAGTATAGGTCCCCTTGATACGCAGTATTTT; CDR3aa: CASSIGPLDTQYF
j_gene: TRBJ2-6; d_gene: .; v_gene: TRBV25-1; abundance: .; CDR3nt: TGTGCCAGCAGTGCCGGGATTTCTGGGGCCAACGTCCTGACTTTC; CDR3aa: CASSAGISGANVLTF
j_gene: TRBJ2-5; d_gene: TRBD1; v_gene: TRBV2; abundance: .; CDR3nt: TGTGCCAGCAGTCGAGACAGGGGGGATCAAGAGACCCAGTACTTC; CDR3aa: CASSRDRGDQETQYF
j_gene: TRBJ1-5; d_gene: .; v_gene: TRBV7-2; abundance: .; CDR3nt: TGTGCCAGCAGCGTCCGAAGGGGAGTGATTCAGCCCCAGCATTTT; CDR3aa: CASSVRRGVIQPQHF
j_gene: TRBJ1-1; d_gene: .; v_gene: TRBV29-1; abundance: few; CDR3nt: TGCAGCGTGAGGGAGAACACTGAAGCTTTCTTT; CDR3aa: CSVRENTEAFF
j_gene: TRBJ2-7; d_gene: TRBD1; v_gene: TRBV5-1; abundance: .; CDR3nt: TGCGCCAGCACCTTCGGGGACAGGGCCTACGAGCAGTACTTC; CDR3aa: CASTFGDRAYEQYF
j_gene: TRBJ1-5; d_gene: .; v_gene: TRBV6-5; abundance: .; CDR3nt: TGTGCCAGCAGTCGCATCTACAGAGATCAGCCCCAGCATTTT; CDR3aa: CASSRIYRDQPQHF
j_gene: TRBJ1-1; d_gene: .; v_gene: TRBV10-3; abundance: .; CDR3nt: TGTGCCATCAGTGAGTCGAAAGCAGAGACTGAAGCTTTCTTT; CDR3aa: CAISESKAETEAFF
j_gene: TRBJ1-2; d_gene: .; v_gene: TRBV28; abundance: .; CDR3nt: TGTGCCAGCAGTCCGAGCTTAACGGGGTTCTTAGGTGGCTACACCTTC; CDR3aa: CASSPSLTGFLGGYTF
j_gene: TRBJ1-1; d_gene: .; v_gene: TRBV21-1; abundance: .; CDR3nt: TGTGCCAGCAGCAAAGTACAAGGACAACTGAACACTGAAGCTTTCTTT; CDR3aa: CASSKVQGQLNTEAFF
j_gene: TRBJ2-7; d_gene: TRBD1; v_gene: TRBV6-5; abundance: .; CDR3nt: TGTGCCAGCGCAATCCGGGACAGGGGCTACGAGCAGTACTTC; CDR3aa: CASAIRDRGYEQYF
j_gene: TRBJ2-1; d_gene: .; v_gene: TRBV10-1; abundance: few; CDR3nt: TGCGCCAGCAGTGAGTCGGGGTTTACAGGCCCCGGGGTGCAGTTCTTC; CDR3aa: CASSESGFTGPGVQFF
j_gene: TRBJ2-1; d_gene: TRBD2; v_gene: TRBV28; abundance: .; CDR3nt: TGTGCCAGCATGGCCAGCGGGGGTTACAATGAGCAGTTCTTC; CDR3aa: CASMASGGYNEQFF
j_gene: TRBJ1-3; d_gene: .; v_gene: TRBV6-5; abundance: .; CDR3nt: TGTGCCAGCAGTTCGACGGCTAGCTCTGGAAACACCATATATTTT; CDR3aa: CASSSTASSGNTIYF
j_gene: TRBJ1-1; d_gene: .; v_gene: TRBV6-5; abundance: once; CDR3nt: TGTGCCAGCAGTTTCTCCAAATGGACCCTTAACACTGAAGCTTTCTTT; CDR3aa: CASSFSKWTLNTEAFF
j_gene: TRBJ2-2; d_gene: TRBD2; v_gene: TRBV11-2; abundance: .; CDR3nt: TGTGCCAGCAGCTTAGATTCAGGCGGGAGGACTTTACCCGGGGAGCTGTTTTTT; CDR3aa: CASSLDSGGRTLPGELFF
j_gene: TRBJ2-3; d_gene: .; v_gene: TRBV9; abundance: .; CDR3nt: TGTGCCAGCAGCGTTAACGCCATTGCCACAGATACGCAGTATTTT; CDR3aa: CASSVNAIATDTQYF
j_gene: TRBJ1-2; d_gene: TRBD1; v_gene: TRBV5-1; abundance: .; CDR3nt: TGCGCCAGCAGCTGGGGACAGGGGGGCTACACCTTC; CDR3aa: CASSWGQGGYTF
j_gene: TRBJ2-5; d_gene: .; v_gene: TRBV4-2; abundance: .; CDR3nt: TGTGCCAGCAGCCAAGATCCCGAGAGTTGGGAGACCCAGTACTTC; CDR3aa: CASSQDPESWETQYF
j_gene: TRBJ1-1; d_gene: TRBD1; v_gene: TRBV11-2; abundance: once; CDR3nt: TGTGCCAGCAGCTTAGATCACCGACAGGGAACGGCTTTCTTT; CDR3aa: CASSLDHRQGTAFF
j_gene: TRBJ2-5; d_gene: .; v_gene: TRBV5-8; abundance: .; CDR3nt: TGTGCCAGCACTGTAAGGGCCCCCAGGGGAGAGACCCAGTACTTC; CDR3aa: CASTVRAPRGETQYF
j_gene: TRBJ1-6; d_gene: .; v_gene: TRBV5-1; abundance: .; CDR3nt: TGCGCCAGCAGCTTGGGAGAGGCCTATAATTCACCCCTCCACTTT; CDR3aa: CASSLGEAYNSPLHF
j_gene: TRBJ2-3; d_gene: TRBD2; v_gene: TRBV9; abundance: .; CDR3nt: TGTGCCAGCAGCCGGGGGTGGCTAGCGGAGGCAGATACGCAGTATTTT; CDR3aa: CASSRGWLAEADTQYF
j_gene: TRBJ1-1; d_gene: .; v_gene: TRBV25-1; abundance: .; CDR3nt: TGTGCCAGCGGTGGGGGTGGGAACACTGAAGCTTTCTTT; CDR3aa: CASGGGGNTEAFF
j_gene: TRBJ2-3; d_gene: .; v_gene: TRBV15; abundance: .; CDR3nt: TGTGCCACCAAGACCCCTGGGGCTACGCAGTATTTT; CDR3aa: CATKTPGATQYF
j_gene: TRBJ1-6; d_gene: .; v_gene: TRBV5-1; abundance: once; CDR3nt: TGCGCCAGCAGCTTAGGGGGATCACCCCTCCACTTT; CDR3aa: CASSLGGSPLHF
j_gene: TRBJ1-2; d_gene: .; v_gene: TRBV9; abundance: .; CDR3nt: TGTGCCAGCAGCGTAGAAGTCGGGATAGGCGATGGCTACACCTTC; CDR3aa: CASSVEVGIGDGYTF
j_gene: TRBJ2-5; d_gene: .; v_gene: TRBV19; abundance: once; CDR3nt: TGTGCCAGTAGTGTCACAACGGGGGAGACCCAGTACTTC; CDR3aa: CASSVTTGETQYF
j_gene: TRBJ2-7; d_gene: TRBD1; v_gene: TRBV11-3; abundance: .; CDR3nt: TGTGCCAGCAGCAGGGACAGGGGCCACGAGCAGTACTTC; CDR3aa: CASSRDRGHEQYF
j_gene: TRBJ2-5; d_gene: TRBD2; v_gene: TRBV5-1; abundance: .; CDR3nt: TGCGCCAGCAGAACGGGACTAGCGGGATTGGAGACCCAGTACTTC; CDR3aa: CASRTGLAGLETQYF
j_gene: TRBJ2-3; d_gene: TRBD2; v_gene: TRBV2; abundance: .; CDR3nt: TGTGCCAGCACCCCGACTAGCGGGAGGGGGGTTAGTGCAGATACGCAGTATTTT; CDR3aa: CASTPTSGRGVSADTQYF
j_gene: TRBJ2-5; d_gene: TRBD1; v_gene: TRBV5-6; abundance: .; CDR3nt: TGTGCCAGCAGCTTGGCCAACAGGGGGGTATCAGAGACCCAGTACTTC; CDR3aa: CASSLANRGVSETQYF
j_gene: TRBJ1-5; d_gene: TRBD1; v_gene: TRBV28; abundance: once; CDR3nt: TGTGCCAGCACGACAGGGGGTCAGCCCCAGCATTTT; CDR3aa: CASTTGGQPQHF
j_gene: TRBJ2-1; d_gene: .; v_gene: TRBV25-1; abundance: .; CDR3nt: TGTGCCAGCAGTGAATTTGACGGATTTAAGCAGTTCTTC; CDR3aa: CASSEFDGFKQFF
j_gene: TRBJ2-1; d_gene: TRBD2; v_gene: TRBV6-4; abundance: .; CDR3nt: TGTGCCAGCAGTGAAGCGGGGATCTCCTACAATGAGCAGTTCTTC; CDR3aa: CASSEAGISYNEQFF
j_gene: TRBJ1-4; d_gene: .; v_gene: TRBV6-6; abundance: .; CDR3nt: TGTGCCAGCAGATTGGGACCGGTGGAAGAAAAACTGTTTTTT; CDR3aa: CASRLGPVEEKLFF
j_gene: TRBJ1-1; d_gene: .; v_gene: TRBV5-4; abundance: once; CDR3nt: TGTGCCAGCAGCTTGGACAGCCAGAACACTGAAGCTTTCTTT; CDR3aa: CASSLDSQNTEAFF
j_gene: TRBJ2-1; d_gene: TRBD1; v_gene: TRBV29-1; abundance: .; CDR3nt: TGCAGCGTCGTCGACGCAGGGGGCCCCTACAATGAGCAGTTCTTC; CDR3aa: CSVVDAGGPYNEQFF
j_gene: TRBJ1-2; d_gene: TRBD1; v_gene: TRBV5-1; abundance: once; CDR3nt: TGCGCCAGCAGAACCGGGACAGGGTCTGCAGTGTACTATGGCTACACCTTC; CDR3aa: CASRTGTGSAVYYGYTF
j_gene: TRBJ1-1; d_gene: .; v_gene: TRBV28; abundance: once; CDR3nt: TGTGCCAGCAGTTCCCCCTCGGACTCGAGCACTGAAGCTTTCTTT; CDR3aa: CASSSPSDSSTEAFF
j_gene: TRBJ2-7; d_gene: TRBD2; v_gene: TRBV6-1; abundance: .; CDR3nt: TGTGCCAGCGACCCTAACCTAGCGGGATCCTACGAGCAGTACTTC; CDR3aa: CASDPNLAGSYEQYF
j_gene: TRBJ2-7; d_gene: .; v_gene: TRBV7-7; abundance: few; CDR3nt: TGTGCCAGCAGCTTGGATCGGTTCGACGAGCAGTACTTC; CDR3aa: CASSLDRFDEQYF
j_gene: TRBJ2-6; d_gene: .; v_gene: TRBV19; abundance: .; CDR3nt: TGTGCCAGTAGTATAGATAGCCAGTTCTCTGGGGCCAACGTCCTGACTTTC; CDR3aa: CASSIDSQFSGANVLTF
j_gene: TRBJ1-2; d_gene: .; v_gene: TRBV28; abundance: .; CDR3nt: TGTGCCAGCAGTGCAGGGGCTTATGGCTACACCTTC; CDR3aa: CASSAGAYGYTF
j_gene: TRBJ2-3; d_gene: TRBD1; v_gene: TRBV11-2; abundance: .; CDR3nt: TGTGCCAGCAGCTTAGACCCGGGACAGGGGGATACGCAGTATTTT; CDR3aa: CASSLDPGQGDTQYF
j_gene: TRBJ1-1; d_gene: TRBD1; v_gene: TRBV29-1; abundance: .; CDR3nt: TGCAGCGCCGGACAGGGGGTAATCGACACTGAAGCTTTCTTT; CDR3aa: CSAGQGVIDTEAFF
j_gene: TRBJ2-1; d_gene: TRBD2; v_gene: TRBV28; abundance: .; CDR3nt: TGTGCCAGCAGTTCCCTACTAGCGGAGAGGGGCAATGAGCAGTTCTTC; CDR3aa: CASSSLLAERGNEQFF
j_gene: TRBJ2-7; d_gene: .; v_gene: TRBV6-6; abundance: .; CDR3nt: TGTGCCAGCAGTTACAAGGACGAGCAGTACTTC; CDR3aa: CASSYKDEQYF
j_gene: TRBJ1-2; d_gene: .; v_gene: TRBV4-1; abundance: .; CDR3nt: TGCGCCAGCAGCCCGACCGGACGGTTATATGGCTACACCTTC; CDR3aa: CASSPTGRLYGYTF